One sample yielded the 24 T cell receptor beta chains listed below, sequenced in a study of blood T cell repertoires in COVID-19. Method: immunoSEQ multiplex PCR; TCRdb's copy keeps in-frame clones and lacks some. This sample yields approximately 300,000 clones, of which approximately 92% are seen a single time; approximately 17% belongs to the top ten. The material sequenced was PBMCs or T cells enriched from blood (not recorded which). The receptors here all came from a woman aged 25 to 45 who had recovered from COVID-19.

The chain uses TRBV19 and TRBJ1-5, with a tentative D call TRBD1 (5 bases). Looked up from germline, CDR1 is LNHDA and CDR2 is SQIVND (reference sequence). Trimming took off 6 bases at V and 3 bases at J, with 15 bases between the two ends. The CDR3 extends over 15 amino acids. In DNA form, the CDR3 reads TGTGCCAGTAGGCTCGAGCAGGGATTCAATCAGCCCCAGCATTTT. Translated, it gives CASRLEQGFNQPQHF.

The chain uses TRBV5-1 and TRBJ1-1, with D tentatively TRBD1 (6 bases). Germline-derived CDR1 and CDR2 are SGHRS and YFSETQ. The V and J ends lost 2 bases and 1 base respectively, with 9 bases between them. The CDR3 is 14 amino acids. In nucleotides, the CDR3 is TGCGCCAGCAGCTTACGGACAGCGAACACTGAAGCTTTCTTT. This gives the protein CASSLRTANTEAFF.

This sequence joins TRBV28 and TRBJ1-5, with 7 bases lining up with TRBD1. The V gene end was trimmed by 7 bases and the J gene end by 0 bases; junction bases not matched to a gene: 12. Germline V gene sequence: CDR1 MDHEN, CDR2 SYDVKM. The CDR3 loop spans 17 amino acids. The CDR3 coding sequence is TGTGCCAGCACGATCCCGGGACAGCCTTATAGCAATCAGCCCCAGCATTTT. It specifies CASTIPGQPYSNQPQHF.

The chain employs TRBV5-4 and TRBJ1-6; D not resolved. This CDR3 is 14 amino acids long. V lost 5 bases and J 7 bases, leaving 13 bases between the germline ends. From germline, CDR1 is SGHNT and CDR2 YYREEE (reference sequence). In nucleotides, the CDR3 is TGTGCCAGCAGAACCCAGGCTCCGAATTCACCCCTCCACTTT. As protein: CASRTQAPNSPLHF.

The rearrangement links TRBV7-3 to TRBJ1-1, with 11 bases that match TRBD1. Germline V gene sequence: CDR1 SGHTA, CDR2 FQGTGA. The CDR3 totals 15 residues. J gave up 3 bases and V 1 base, and 1 base lay outside the gene matches. Written as DNA, the CDR3 is TGTGCCAGCAGCTTAAAGGGACAGGGGGACACTGAAGCTTTCTTT. This translates into CASSLKGQGDTEAFF.

The V call is TRBV7-8, the J call TRBJ1-5; 7 bases match TRBD1. This CDR3 comprises 16 residues. V shed 1 base, J shed 5 bases, and the junction held 8 bases outside the gene matches. CDR1 and CDR2 (germline): SGHVS, FQNEAQ. The CDR3 region is CASSLVSGGGYQPQHF. Here the CDR3 DNA reads TGTGCCAGCAGCTTAGTTTCAGGAGGGGGCTATCAGCCCCAGCATTTT.

The chain's CDR3 is CASSPGQPNEKLFF. The CDR3 bases are TGCGCCAGCAGCCCGGGACAGCCAAATGAAAAACTGTTTTTT. The V call is TRBV5-1, the J call TRBJ1-4, with 7 bases aligning to TRBD1. This CDR3 is built from 14 residues. The V and J ends lost 4 bases and 5 bases, in that order; junction bases with no gene match: 5. Germline V gene data show CDR1 as SGHRS and CDR2 as YFSETQ.

The sample holds a few counts of this clone. The V and J genes are TRBV19 and TRBJ1-2; the D gene is possibly TRBD1 (6 bases). Germline-derived CDR1 and CDR2 are LNHDA and SQIVND (reference sequence). V shed 6 bases and J shed 4 bases, with 12 bases lying between them. CDR3 length equals 13 residues. CDR3 loop: CASSSTGPYGYTF. CDR3 nucleotides: TGTGCCAGTAGCTCCACAGGGCCCTATGGCTACACCTTC.

The chain links TRBV7-2 to TRBJ2-5; 10 bases are shared with TRBD1. The CDR3 is made up of 15 amino acids. The J segment lost 5 bases and the V segment lost 5 bases, leaving 8 bases of the junction unmatched. Germline V gene lookup returns CDR1 SGHTA and CDR2 FQGNSA. Here the CDR3 DNA reads TGTGCCAGCAGCCAACGGACAGGGGGAAGGGAGACCCAGTACTTC. Translating gives CASSQRTGGRETQYF.

V usage is TRBV9 and J usage is TRBJ2-1, with 11 bases that match TRBD1. The J segment lost 7 bases and the V segment lost 4 bases, leaving 7 bases of the junction unmatched. Germline CDR1 SGDLS, CDR2 YYNGEE. This CDR3 is built from 15 residues. CDR3 sequence (DNA): TGTGCCAGCAGCCCAAGGACAGGGGGCGCAAATGAGCAGTTCTTC. Its translation is CASSPRTGGANEQFF.

This chain uses TRBV9 with TRBJ2-3; possibly TRBD1 for D (6 bases). Germline V gene data show CDR1 as SGDLS and CDR2 as YYNGEE. V was cut by 0 bases and J by 6 bases, with 17 bases left in between. This CDR3 spans 16 amino acids. The CDR3 nucleotides are TGTGCCAGCAGCGTAGTGGCTAGCATAACAGGGGATACGCAGTATTTT. Amino acid sequence: CASSVVASITGDTQYF.

The chain is built from TRBV7-2 and TRBJ2-5, with 13 bases matching TRBD2. Germline loops: CDR1 SGHTA, CDR2 FQGNSA. Unmatched junction bases numbered 7, after V lost 1 base and J lost 5 bases. The CDR3 loop spans 17 amino acids. This chain's CDR3 is CASSLGGLAGVGETQYF. DNA for the CDR3: TGTGCCAGCAGCTTAGGAGGACTAGCGGGGGTTGGGGAGACCCAGTACTTC.

This chain links TRBV5-6 with TRBJ1-1; possibly TRBD1 for D (6 bases). V lost 2 bases to trimming and J lost 3 bases, with 8 bases between them. This CDR3 has 13 residues. Germline lookup yields CDR1 SGHDT and CDR2 YYEEEE. The DNA for the CDR3 is TGTGCCAGCAGCTTTACAGGGTACACTGAAGCTTTCTTT. This translates into CASSFTGYTEAFF.

V is TRBV28 and J is TRBJ1-6; perhaps TRBD1 as D (5 bases). The germline V gene has CDR1 MDHEN and CDR2 SYDVKM. The CDR3 loop spans 17 amino acids. The germline V and J ends were trimmed by 6 bases and 1 base, with 16 bases remaining between them. This CDR3 is CASSPNKTGSYNSPLHF. For the CDR3, the DNA is TGTGCCAGCAGCCCCAACAAAACAGGATCCTATAATTCACCCCTCCACTTT.

Details on this clone: Sequence at one end of the junction differs from germline and may be a read error. The V gene is TRBV7-2, the J gene TRBJ2-3; 9 bases are a match to TRBD2. Germline V gene data show CDR1 as SGHTA and CDR2 as FQGNSA. This CDR3 spans 16 amino acids. The CDR3 loop is CASSVAGAGSTDTQYF. CDR3 DNA: TGTGCCAGCAGCGTAGCGGGAGCCGGTAGCACAGATACGCAGTATTTT.

The rearrangement links TRBV9 to TRBJ2-1; 8 bases are shared with TRBD2. The CDR3 extends over 15 amino acids. CDR1 is SGDLS and CDR2 is YYNGEE in the germline V gene. Germline trimming cut 3 bases from V and 2 bases from J; bases unmatched to any gene: 4. CDR3 in DNA: TGTGCCAGCAGCGAGATAGCGGGGCCCTACAATGAGCAGTTCTTC. Translating it yields CASSEIAGPYNEQFF. Supplemented by reference TRBV9 and TRBJ2-1, the full variable domain reads DSGVTQTPKHLITATGQRVTLRCSPRSGDLSVYWYQQSLDQGLQFLIQYYNGEERAKGNILERFSAQQFPDLHSELNLSSLELGDSALYFCASSEIAGPYNEQFFGPGTRLTVL.

The gene calls are TRBV19 and TRBJ2-4, with a possible D match to TRBD1 (5 bases). CDR3 length: 16 amino acids. Germline V CDR1 and CDR2: LNHDA, SQIVND (reference sequence). V lost 5 bases to trimming and J lost 0 bases, with 14 bases between them. The CDR3 reads CASSDPSGLAKNIQYF. The CDR3 DNA reads TGTGCCAGTAGTGACCCATCAGGGCTAGCCAAAAACATTCAGTACTTC.

The gene calls are TRBV28 and TRBJ1-4; D unclear. V was shortened by 4 bases and J by 6 bases, with 6 bases between the two germline ends. Germline-derived CDR1 and CDR2 are MDHEN and SYDVKM. The CDR3 is 12 amino acids. Here the CDR3 DNA reads TGTGCCAGCAGTTCCATCCATGAAAAACTGTTTTTT. Its translation: CASSSIHEKLFF.

The rearrangement links TRBV5-1 to TRBJ1-1; 9 bases line up with TRBD1. The length of the CDR3 is 16 residues. CDR1 SGHRS and CDR2 YFSETQ come from the germline V gene. Unmatched junction bases numbered 7, after V lost 4 bases and J lost 0 bases. The CDR3 protein is CASSLGTGSMNTEAFF. Written as DNA, the CDR3 is TGCGCCAGCAGCCTCGGGACAGGGAGTATGAACACTGAAGCTTTCTTT.

This clone turned up a few times. The CDR3 loop reads CASSQDGASGGIETQYF. The CDR3 region has the DNA TGTGCCAGCAGCCAAGACGGAGCTAGCGGGGGGATCGAGACCCAGTACTTC. V gene TRBV3-1 (or the pseudogene TRBV3-2) combines with J gene TRBJ2-5; 11 bases agree with TRBD2. This CDR3 contains 17 residues. The V and J ends lost 0 bases and 5 bases, in that order; junction bases with no gene match: 8. CDR1 and CDR2 from the germline V gene are LGHDT and YNNKEL (reference sequence).

The chain links TRBV12-3 or TRBV12-4 to TRBJ2-3; a weak D match, TRBD2 (5 bases). The CDR3 consists of 13 residues. With 7 bases removed from V and 0 bases from J, the gap between germline ends came to 8 bases. The CDR3 sequence is CASKRGSTDTQYF. Here the CDR3 DNA reads TGTGCCAGCAAACGGGGAAGCACAGATACGCAGTATTTT.

CDR3 residues: CASSEGTGGDTQYF. The CDR3 nucleotides are TGTGCCAGCAGCGAAGGGACAGGGGGGGATACGCAGTATTTT. V gene TRBV3-1 (or the pseudogene TRBV3-2) combines with J gene TRBJ2-3; 11 bases align to TRBD1. V lost 5 bases and J lost 6; bases outside the gene matches: 4. Germline lookup yields CDR1 LGHDT and CDR2 YNNKEL (reference sequence). The CDR3 has 14 residues.

V and J are TRBV5-1 and TRBJ2-4, with TRBD2 matching over 7 bases. V lost 4 bases, J lost 8 bases, and 6 bases stayed unmatched. Germline V gene lookup returns CDR1 SGHRS and CDR2 YFSETQ. CDR3 length equals 13 residues. CDR3 protein: CASSPGLGDIQYF. The CDR3, as DNA: TGCGCCAGCAGCCCTGGACTAGGAGACATTCAGTACTTC.

The chain joins TRBV7-8 to TRBJ2-2; the match to TRBD1 covers 7 bases. The trim removed 5 bases at V and 7 bases at J, leaving 1 base unmatched. Per germline, CDR1 SGHVS and CDR2 FQNEAQ. The CDR3 length is 12 residues. Here the CDR3 reads CASSPGGGELFF. As DNA, the CDR3 is TGTGCCAGCAGCCCAGGGGGCGGGGAGCTGTTTTTT.